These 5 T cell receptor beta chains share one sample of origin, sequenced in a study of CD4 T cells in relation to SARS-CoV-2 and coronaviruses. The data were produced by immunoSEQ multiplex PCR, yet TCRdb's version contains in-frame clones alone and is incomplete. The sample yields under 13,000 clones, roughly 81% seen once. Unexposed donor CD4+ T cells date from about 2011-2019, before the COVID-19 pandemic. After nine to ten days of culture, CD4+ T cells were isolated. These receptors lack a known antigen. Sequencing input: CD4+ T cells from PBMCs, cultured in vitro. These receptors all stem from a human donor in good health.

The CDR3 DNA sequence: TGTGCCAGCATTCCCGGGGGGACGAACACTGAAGCTTTCTTT. It translates to CASIPGGTNTEAFF. The chain combines TRBV6-6 with TRBJ1-1, with D perhaps TRBD1 (5 bases). CDR1 is MNHNY and CDR2 is SVGAGI in the germline V gene (reference sequence). Trimming left V 7 bases short and J 1 base short, with 13 bases between. The CDR3 runs to 14 residues.

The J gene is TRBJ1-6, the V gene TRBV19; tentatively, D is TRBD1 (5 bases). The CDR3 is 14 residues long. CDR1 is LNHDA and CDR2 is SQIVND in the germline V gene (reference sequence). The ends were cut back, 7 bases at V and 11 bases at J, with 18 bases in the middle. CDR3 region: CASISSGSGAPLHF. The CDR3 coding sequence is TGTGCCAGTATATCGTCCGGGTCGGGGGCACCCCTCCACTTT.

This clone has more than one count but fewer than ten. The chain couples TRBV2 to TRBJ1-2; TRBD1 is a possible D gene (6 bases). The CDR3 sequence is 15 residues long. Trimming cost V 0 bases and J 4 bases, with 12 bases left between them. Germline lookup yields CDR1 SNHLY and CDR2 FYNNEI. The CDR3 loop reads CASSEALGQVYGYTF. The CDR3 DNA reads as TGTGCCAGCAGTGAAGCATTGGGACAAGTCTATGGCTACACCTTC.

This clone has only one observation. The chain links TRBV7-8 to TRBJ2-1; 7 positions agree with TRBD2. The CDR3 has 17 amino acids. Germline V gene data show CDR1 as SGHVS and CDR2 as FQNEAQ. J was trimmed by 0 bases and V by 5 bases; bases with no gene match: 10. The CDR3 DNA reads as TGTGCCAGCAGCCCCCCCGGGGGGATTACCTCCTACAATGAGCAGTTCTTC. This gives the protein CASSPPGGITSYNEQFF.

The CDR3 loop reads CASSDLIESDTQYF. The CDR3 DNA reads TGTGCCAGCAGTGACCTCATTGAATCAGATACGCAGTATTTT. The V and J genes are TRBV2 and TRBJ2-3; D is ambiguous. V dropped 3 bases and J dropped 4 bases, with 11 bases sitting between them. The CDR3 length is 14 residues. Looked up from germline, CDR1 is SNHLY and CDR2 is FYNNEI.